This T cell receptor beta chain emerged from a study of blood T cell repertoires in COVID-19. Study-level information: Some COVID-19 samples were acute and others convalescent; all came from the United States, Italy and Spain. The cDNA or gDNA used as material had been derived from T cells, B-cell-depleted T cells, or PBMCs.

Trimming at V came to 2 bases and at J to 2 bases, leaving 8 bases not matched to a gene. The CDR3 is 17 amino acids. Germline CDR1 is MDHEN and CDR2 is SYDVKM. Under the authors' procedure: From reference gene primer amplification, estimates of nucleated cell counts were derived. Here immunoSEQ multiplex PCR was the method, and the copy in TCRdb shows in-frame clones only, minus some. The DNA gave D and trimming, while V, J and clone size come from that table. Of approximately 200,000 clones listed, 84% were seen once; the top ten hold roughly 2.4%. This sequence originates from a woman aged 55-70 years with acute or convalescent COVID-19. This chain links TRBV28 with TRBJ1-2, with 10 bases fitting TRBD1. Sequencing input: peripheral blood. CDR3 sequence reads: CASSLTRQGASNYGYTF. CDR3 DNA sequence: TGTGCCAGCAGTTTAACTAGACAGGGGGCATCGAACTATGGCTACACCTTC.